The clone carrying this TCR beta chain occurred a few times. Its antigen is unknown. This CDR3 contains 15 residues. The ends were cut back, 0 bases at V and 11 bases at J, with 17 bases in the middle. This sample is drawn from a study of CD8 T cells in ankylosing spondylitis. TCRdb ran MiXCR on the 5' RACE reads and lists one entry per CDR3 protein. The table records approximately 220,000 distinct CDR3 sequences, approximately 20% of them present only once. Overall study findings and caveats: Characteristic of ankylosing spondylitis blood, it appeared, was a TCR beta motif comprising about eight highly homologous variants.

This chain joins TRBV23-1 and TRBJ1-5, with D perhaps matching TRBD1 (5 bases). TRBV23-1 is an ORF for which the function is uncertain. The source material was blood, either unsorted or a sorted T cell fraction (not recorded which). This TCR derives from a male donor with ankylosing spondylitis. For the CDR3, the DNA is TGCGCCAGCAGTCAATCGGGGCAGCTGATGGGAGCCCAGCATTTT. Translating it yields CASSQSGQLMGAQHF.